These 25 T cell receptor beta chains share one sample of origin, sequenced in a study of beta chain features in type 1 diabetes. cDNA synthesis used the whole RNA isolate, giving expressed TCRB sequences. Measured with immunoSEQ multiplex PCR; TCRdb has only the in-frame clones, and not every one. The sample lists over 120,000 clones; more than 9% were seen once. What was sequenced was naive CD4+ T cells from blood. The receptors here all came from a man between 18 and 35 years old in good health.

The chain recombines TRBV18 with TRBJ2-7, with TRBD2 as a possible D gene (6 bases). The length of the CDR3 is 14 residues. V was clipped by 3 bases and J by 5 bases, with 14 bases between them. Germline loops: CDR1 KGHSH, CDR2 LQKENI. This chain's CDR3 is CASSPWAGYDEQYF. The CDR3 region has the DNA TGTGCCAGCTCACCCTGGGCGGGGTACGACGAGCAGTACTTC.

A few counts support this clone. The CDR3, as DNA: TGTGCCAGCAGCTCTTACTACAATGAGCAGTTCTTC. Translated: CASSSYYNEQFF. This chain links TRBV5-4 with TRBJ2-1; D gene uncertain. Trimming left V 3 bases short and J 3 bases short, with 4 bases between. Germline V CDR1 and CDR2: SGHNT, YYREEE (reference sequence). The CDR3 has 12 amino acids.

In its sample, this clone was seen a few times. V usage is TRBV11-2 and J usage is TRBJ2-2, with 8 bases lining up with TRBD2. Germline V gene sequence: CDR1 SGHAT, CDR2 FQNNGV. The J segment lost 9 bases and the V segment lost 1 base, leaving 4 bases of the junction unmatched. The CDR3 is 14 amino acids. CDR3 residues: CASSLAGGYRELFF. The DNA of the CDR3 is TGTGCCAGCAGCTTAGCGGGGGGGTACCGGGAGCTGTTTTTT. Combining the CDR3 with reference TRBV11-2 and TRBJ2-2 gives the whole variable domain EAGVAQSPRYKIIEKRQSVAFWCNPISGHATLYWYQQILGQGPKLLIQFQNNGVVDDSQLPKDRFSAERLKGVDSTLKIQPAKLEDSAVYLCASSLAGGYRELFFGEGSRLTVL.

Points on this clone: The same CDR3 is also encoded by other DNA sequences in this sample. V usage is TRBV18 and J usage is TRBJ1-1, with 7 bases aligning to TRBD1. In germline, CDR1 is KGHSH, CDR2 LQKENI. The CDR3 loop spans 14 amino acids. V lost 2 bases and J lost 2; bases outside the gene matches: 2. The CDR3 region is CASSPGTVNTEAFF. In nucleotides, the CDR3 is TGTGCCAGCTCACCAGGGACAGTCAACACTGAAGCTTTCTTT.

This clone was seen a few times. The rearrangement uses TRBV6-1 and TRBJ2-3; 8 positions match TRBD1. With V trimmed by 7 bases and J by 6 bases, 9 bases remained unmatched. In germline, CDR1 is MNHNS, CDR2 SASEGT. The CDR3 is 14 amino acids. CDR3: CASTSTGAKDTQYF. Here the CDR3 DNA reads TGTGCCAGCACTTCGACAGGGGCGAAGGATACGCAGTATTTT.

This clone was observed a handful of times. The J gene is TRBJ1-5, the V gene TRBV7-2; TRBD1 agrees at 11 bases. The CDR3 sequence is 16 residues long. CDR1 and CDR2 from the germline V gene are SGHTA and FQGNSA. V lost 3 bases to trimming and J lost 4 bases; unmatched junction nucleotides: 5. Here the CDR3 reads CASSFVGQGANQPQHF. The DNA for the CDR3 is TGTGCCAGCAGCTTCGTCGGACAGGGGGCTAATCAGCCCCAGCATTTT.

CDR3 in amino acids: CASSRTQGAFEKLFF. In nucleotides, the CDR3 is TGCGCCAGCAGCCGGACACAGGGGGCTTTTGAAAAACTGTTTTTT. V gene TRBV4-1 combines with J gene TRBJ1-4; 9 bases fit TRBD1. This CDR3 comprises 15 residues. J was trimmed by 7 bases and V by 4 bases; bases with no gene match: 7. Germline CDR1 reads MGHRA; CDR2 reads YSYEKL.

There are a few counts of this clone. The chain uses TRBV18 and TRBJ2-1; 9 bases match TRBD1. V shed 0 bases, J shed 3 bases, and the junction held 0 bases outside the gene matches. Germline values: CDR1 KGHSH, CDR2 LQKENI. The CDR3 is made up of 15 amino acids. The CDR3, as DNA: TGTGCCAGCTCACCACCGGGACAGGGCTACAATGAGCAGTTCTTC. Translating it yields CASSPPGQGYNEQFF. Filled out from reference TRBV18 and TRBJ2-1, the complete variable domain reads NAGVMQNPRHLVRRRGQEARLRCSPMKGHSHVYWYRQLPEEGLKFMVYLQKENIIDESGMPKERFSAEFPKEGPSILRIQQVVRGDSAAYFCASSPPGQGYNEQFFGPGTRLTVL.

V usage is TRBV9 and J usage is TRBJ1-4; D might be TRBD1 (5 bases). The CDR3 consists of 15 residues. CDR1 is SGDLS and CDR2 is YYNGEE in the germline V gene. Trimming shortened V by 4 bases and J by 6 bases, and 16 bases separated the two germline ends. The CDR3 sequence is CASSRRRDLDEKLFF. The DNA of the CDR3 is TGTGCCAGCAGCCGACGGCGGGACCTTGATGAAAAACTGTTTTTT.

V usage is TRBV4-1 and J usage is TRBJ2-5, with no clear D. The DNA end favors TRBJ2-7, so the J call may be wrong. The CDR3 spans 15 residues. Per germline, CDR1 MGHRA and CDR2 YSYEKL. The CDR3 sequence: CASSQAPTDSYEQYF. The CDR3 DNA reads as TGCGCCAGCAGCCAAGCCCCGACGGACTCCTACGAGCAGTACTTC.

This clone showed up just a few times. The chain carries TRBV5-1 and TRBJ2-3, with D possibly being TRBD2 (6 bases). The length of the CDR3 is 15 residues. Germline lookup yields CDR1 SGHRS and CDR2 YFSETQ. The V end lost 5 bases, the J end lost 4 bases, and 17 bases lay between the germline ends. CDR3 loop: CASRAGRGTADTQYF. CDR3 DNA: TGCGCCAGCAGGGCGGGAAGGGGAACGGCAGATACGCAGTATTTT.

This clone was counted only a few times. The chain employs TRBV7-2 and TRBJ2-1, with 14 bases identical to TRBD2. This CDR3 spans 15 amino acids. V trimming: 4 bases; J trimming: 8 bases; junction bases outside the gene matches: 4. CDR1 SGHTA and CDR2 FQGNSA come from the germline V gene. DNA of the CDR3: TGTGCCAGCAGCTGGGGACTAGCGGGGGTTGATGAGCAGTTCTTC. The encoded protein is CASSWGLAGVDEQFF.

In its sample, this clone was seen a few times. The rearrangement joins TRBV2 to TRBJ1-4, with 7 bases matching TRBD1. This CDR3 comprises 13 residues. The germline V gene encodes CDR1 SNHLY and CDR2 FYNNEI. V shed 3 bases and J 8 bases; nucleotides not matched to a gene: 3. The CDR3 DNA reads TGTGCCAGCAGTGAGACAGGGCCAGAAAAACTGTTTTTT. Its protein product is CASSETGPEKLFF.

This clone occurred a few times. V and J are TRBV19 and TRBJ1-2; weak D call: TRBD1 (5 bases). V was shortened by 2 bases and J by 2 bases, with 12 bases between the two germline ends. Germline CDR1 reads LNHDA; CDR2 reads SQIVND (reference sequence). The CDR3 loop spans 15 amino acids. Here the CDR3 reads CASSIIRGSNYGYTF. As DNA, the CDR3 is TGTGCCAGTAGTATAATCCGGGGGTCGAACTATGGCTACACCTTC.

This clone came up many times. J is TRBJ2-5 and V is TRBV29-1; 7 nucleotides line up with TRBD1. CDR1 and CDR2 (germline): SQVTM, ANQGSEA. V was pared by 7 bases and J by 4 bases, with 9 bases of the junction left unmatched. This CDR3 is 13 amino acids long. CDR3 loop: CSARQGPRETQYF. DNA of the CDR3: TGCAGCGCTAGACAGGGCCCAAGAGAGACCCAGTACTTC.

Ten or more counts support this clone. J is TRBJ2-2 and V is TRBV30; 7 bases fit TRBD1. V lost 3 bases and J lost 7; bases outside the gene matches: 8. Germline V gene sequence: CDR1 GTSNPN, CDR2 SVGIG (reference sequence). The CDR3 totals 14 residues. The chain's CDR3 is CAWSRQGIGGELFF. As DNA, the CDR3 is TGTGCCTGGAGCCGACAGGGAATAGGCGGGGAGCTGTTTTTT.

This chain uses TRBV18 with TRBJ1-5; tentatively, D is TRBD1 (5 bases). Trimming stripped 6 bases from V and 7 bases from J, with 19 bases between. The CDR3 loop spans 15 amino acids. Germline values: CDR1 KGHSH, CDR2 LQKENI. The chain's CDR3 is CASSPTQGGNQPQHF. In DNA form, the CDR3 reads TGTGCCAGCTCCCCTACGCAGGGAGGGAACCAGCCCCAGCATTTT.

At least ten counts were recorded for this clone. Within the sample, other DNA sequences also encode this same CDR3. This chain joins TRBV30 and TRBJ1-5; D gene unclear. With 0 bases removed from V and 2 bases from J, the gap between germline ends came to 5 bases. CDR3 length: 13 amino acids. CDR1 and CDR2 (germline): GTSNPN, SVGIG (reference sequence). DNA for the CDR3: TGTGCCTGGAGTGTCTCTGGCAATCAGCCCCAGCATTTT. Its translation: CAWSVSGNQPQHF.

This clone appeared a few times. The gene calls are TRBV5-1 and TRBJ2-7, with D possibly matching TRBD2 (5 bases). Looked up from germline, CDR1 is SGHRS and CDR2 is YFSETQ. The CDR3 spans 13 residues. Trimming pared 4 bases from V and 2 bases from J, leaving 10 bases between. The CDR3 DNA follows: TGCGCCAGCAGCCCGAGGGATACCTACGAGCAGTACTTC. Translated, it gives CASSPRDTYEQYF.

This clone was found many times. V usage is TRBV7-9 and J usage is TRBJ2-3; D not resolved. This CDR3 region has 15 residues. Germline loops: CDR1 SEHNR, CDR2 FQNEAQ (reference sequence). Deletions cut 5 bases from V and 2 bases from J, with 14 bases between. The CDR3 region has the DNA TGTGCCAGCAGCCTACTCCCAGGCCCCACAGATACGCAGTATTTT. Translation gives CASSLLPGPTDTQYF.

This clone was detected a few times. This rearrangement joins TRBV6-5 to TRBJ1-6, with 8 nucleotides matching TRBD1. Germline trimming cut 6 bases from V and 9 bases from J; bases unmatched to any gene: 7. Germline values: CDR1 MNHEY, CDR2 SVGAGI. This CDR3 is built from 14 residues. CDR3 region: CASRQTGVRSPLHF. The CDR3 DNA sequence: TGTGCCAGCAGACAGACAGGGGTTCGTTCACCCCTCCACTTT.

This clone was seen only a few times. The V call is TRBV5-1, the J call TRBJ2-1; 9 bases map to TRBD2. Germline lookup yields CDR1 SGHRS and CDR2 YFSETQ. With V trimmed by 4 bases and J by 6 bases, 2 bases remained unmatched. This CDR3 contains 13 residues. CDR3 coding DNA: TGCGCCAGCAGCCCGACTAGCGGCAATGAGCAGTTCTTC. This translates into CASSPTSGNEQFF.

This clone came up a few times. This sequence joins TRBV18 and TRBJ2-1; D is possibly TRBD2 (6 bases). V gave up 8 bases and J gave up 7 bases, with 15 bases separating them. Germline V gives CDR1 KGHSH, CDR2 LQKENI. The CDR3 contains 13 residues. The CDR3 DNA follows: TGTGCCAGCCATCCTAACGGGGGAAATGAGCAGTTCTTC. Translating gives CASHPNGGNEQFF.

The chain couples TRBV5-6 to TRBJ1-3, with a possible D match to TRBD1 (6 bases). Germline V gene lookup returns CDR1 SGHDT and CDR2 YYEEEE. V gave up 5 bases and J gave up 0 bases, with 12 bases separating them. The CDR3 runs 15 residues. CDR3 coding DNA: TGTGCCAGCAGTCTCGGCAGGGGCTCTGGAAACACCATATATTTT. It encodes CASSLGRGSGNTIYF.

This clone was seen a handful of times. This sequence joins TRBV9 and TRBJ2-5, with 12 bases aligning to TRBD2. The CDR3 is made up of 16 amino acids. J lost 5 bases, V lost 0 bases, and 5 bases had no gene match. In germline, CDR1 is SGDLS, CDR2 YYNGEE. In nucleotides, the CDR3 is TGTGCCAGCAGCGTAGCTACTAGCGGGGGGCTGGAGACCCAGTACTTC. It translates to CASSVATSGGLETQYF.